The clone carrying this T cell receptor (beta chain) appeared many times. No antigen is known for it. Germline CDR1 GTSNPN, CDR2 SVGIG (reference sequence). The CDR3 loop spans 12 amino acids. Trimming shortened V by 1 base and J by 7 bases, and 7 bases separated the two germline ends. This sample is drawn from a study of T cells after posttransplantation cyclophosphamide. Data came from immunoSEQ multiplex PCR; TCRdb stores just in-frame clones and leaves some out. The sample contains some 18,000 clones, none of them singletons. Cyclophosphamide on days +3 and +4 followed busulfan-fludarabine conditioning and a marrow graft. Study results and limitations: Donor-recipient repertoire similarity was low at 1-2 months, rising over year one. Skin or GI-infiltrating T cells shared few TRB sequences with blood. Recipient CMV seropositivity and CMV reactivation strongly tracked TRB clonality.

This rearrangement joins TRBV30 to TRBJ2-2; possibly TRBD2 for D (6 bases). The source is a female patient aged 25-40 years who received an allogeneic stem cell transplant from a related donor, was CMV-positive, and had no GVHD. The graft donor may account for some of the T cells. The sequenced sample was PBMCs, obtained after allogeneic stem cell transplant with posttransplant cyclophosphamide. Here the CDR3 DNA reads TGTGCCTGGAGTGCGCGGGACGGGGAGCTGTTTTTT. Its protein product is CAWSARDGELFF.